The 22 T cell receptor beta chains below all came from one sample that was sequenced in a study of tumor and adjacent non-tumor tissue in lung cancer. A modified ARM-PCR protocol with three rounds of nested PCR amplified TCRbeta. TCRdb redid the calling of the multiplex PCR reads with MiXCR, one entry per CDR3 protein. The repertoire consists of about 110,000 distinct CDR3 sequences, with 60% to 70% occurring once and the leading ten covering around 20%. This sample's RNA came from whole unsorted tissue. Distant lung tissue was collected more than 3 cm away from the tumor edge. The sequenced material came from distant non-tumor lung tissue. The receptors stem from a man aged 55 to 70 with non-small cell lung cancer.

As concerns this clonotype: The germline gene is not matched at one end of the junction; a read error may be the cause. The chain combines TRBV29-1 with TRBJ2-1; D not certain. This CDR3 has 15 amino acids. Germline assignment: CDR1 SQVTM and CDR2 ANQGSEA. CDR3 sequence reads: CCVEGKHSSYNEQSF. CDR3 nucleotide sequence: TGTTGCGTTGAAGGTAAACACAGCTCCTACAATGAGCAGTCCTTC.

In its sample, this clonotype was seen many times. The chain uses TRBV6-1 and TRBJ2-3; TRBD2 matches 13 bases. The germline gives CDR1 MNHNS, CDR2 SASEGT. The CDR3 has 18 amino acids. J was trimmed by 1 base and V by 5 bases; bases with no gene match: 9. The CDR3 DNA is TGTGCCAGCAGTCCCCGGACTAGCGGGGGCCGGGGCACAGATACGCAGTATTTT. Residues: CASSPRTSGGRGTDTQYF.

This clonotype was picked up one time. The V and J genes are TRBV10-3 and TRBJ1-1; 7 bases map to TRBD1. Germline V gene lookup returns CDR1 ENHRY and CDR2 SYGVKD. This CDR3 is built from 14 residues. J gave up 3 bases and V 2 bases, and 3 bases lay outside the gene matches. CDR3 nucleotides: TGTGCCATCAGTGAGGCAGGGGGGGACACTGAAGCTTTCTTT. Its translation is CAISEAGGDTEAFF.

In DNA, the CDR3 is TGTGCCAGCAATATGGCGGGGGTAGATACGCAGTATTTT. Residues: CASNMAGVDTQYF. J is TRBJ2-3 and V is TRBV6-2 or TRBV6-3, with 7 bases identical to TRBD2. Germline trimming cut 7 bases from V and 5 bases from J; bases unmatched to any gene: 6. CDR1 is MNHEY, CDR2 SVGEGT, per germline. The CDR3 length is 13 residues.

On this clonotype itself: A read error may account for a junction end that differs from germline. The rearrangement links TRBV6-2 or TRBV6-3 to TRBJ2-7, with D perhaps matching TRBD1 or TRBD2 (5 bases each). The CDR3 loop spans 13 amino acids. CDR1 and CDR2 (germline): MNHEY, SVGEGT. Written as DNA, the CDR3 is TGTGCCAGCAGTTGGGACGGCTCGAACGAACAGTATTTC. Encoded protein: CASSWDGSNEQYF.

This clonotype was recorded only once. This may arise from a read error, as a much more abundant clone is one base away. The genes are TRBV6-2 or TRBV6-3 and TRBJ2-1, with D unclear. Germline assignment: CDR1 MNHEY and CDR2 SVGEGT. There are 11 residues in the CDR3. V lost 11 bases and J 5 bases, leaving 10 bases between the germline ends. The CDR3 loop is CACGSDNEQFF. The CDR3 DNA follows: TGTGCCTGTGGGTCCGACAATGAGCAGTTCTTC.

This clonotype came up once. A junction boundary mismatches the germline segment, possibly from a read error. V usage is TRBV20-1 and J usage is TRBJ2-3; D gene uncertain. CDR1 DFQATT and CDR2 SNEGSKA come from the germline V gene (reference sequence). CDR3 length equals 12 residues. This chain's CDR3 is CSARPYTYTQYF. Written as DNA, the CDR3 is TGCAGTGCTAGACCATACACATATACGCAATATTTT.

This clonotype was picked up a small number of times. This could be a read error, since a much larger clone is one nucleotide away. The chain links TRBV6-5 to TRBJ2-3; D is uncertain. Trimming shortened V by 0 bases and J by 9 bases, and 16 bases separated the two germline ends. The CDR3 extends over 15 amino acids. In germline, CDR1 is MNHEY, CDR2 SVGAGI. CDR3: CASSYSRWTLETQYF. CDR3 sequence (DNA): TGTGCCAGCAGTTACTCCCGATGGACCCTAGAGACGCAGTATTTT.

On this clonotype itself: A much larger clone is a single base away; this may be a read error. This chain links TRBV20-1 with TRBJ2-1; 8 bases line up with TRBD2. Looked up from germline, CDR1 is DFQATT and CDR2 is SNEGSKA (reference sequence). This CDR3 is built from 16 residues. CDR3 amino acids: CSATPREGSSYDEQFF. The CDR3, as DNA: TGCAGTGCTACCCCTCGGGAGGGGAGCTCCTACGATGAGCAGTTCTTC.

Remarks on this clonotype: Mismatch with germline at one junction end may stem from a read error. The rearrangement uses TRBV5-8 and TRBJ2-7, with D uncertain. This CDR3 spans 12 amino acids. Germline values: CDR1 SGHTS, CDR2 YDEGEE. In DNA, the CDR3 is TGTGCCAACAGCTTGGATGGCTACGAGCAGTACTTC. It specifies CANSLDGYEQYF.

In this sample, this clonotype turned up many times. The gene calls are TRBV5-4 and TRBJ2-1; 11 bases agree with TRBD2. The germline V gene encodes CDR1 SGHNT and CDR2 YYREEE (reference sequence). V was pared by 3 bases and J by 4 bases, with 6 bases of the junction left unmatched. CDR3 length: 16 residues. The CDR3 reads CASSSATSGTYNEQFF. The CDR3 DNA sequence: TGTGCCAGCAGCTCTGCGACTAGCGGGACTTACAATGAGCAGTTCTTC.

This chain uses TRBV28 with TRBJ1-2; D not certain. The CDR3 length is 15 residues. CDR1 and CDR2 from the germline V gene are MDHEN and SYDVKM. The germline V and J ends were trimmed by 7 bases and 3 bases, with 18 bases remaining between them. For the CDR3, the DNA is TGTGCCAGCAAAACCCCCTCACACAGCTACTATGGCTACACCTTC. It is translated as CASKTPSHSYYGYTF.

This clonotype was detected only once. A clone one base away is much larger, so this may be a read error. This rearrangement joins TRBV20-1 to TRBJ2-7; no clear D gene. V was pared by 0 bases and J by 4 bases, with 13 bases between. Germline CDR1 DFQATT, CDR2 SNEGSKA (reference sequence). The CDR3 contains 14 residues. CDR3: CSARDVARIYEQYF. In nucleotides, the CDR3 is TGCAGTGCTAGAGATGTGGCACGCATATACGAGCAGTACTTC.

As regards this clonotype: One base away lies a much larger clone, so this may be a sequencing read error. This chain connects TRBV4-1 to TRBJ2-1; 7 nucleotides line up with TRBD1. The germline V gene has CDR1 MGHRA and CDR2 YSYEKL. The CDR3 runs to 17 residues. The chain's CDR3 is CANSQEARQGAYNEQFF. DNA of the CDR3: TGCGCCAACAGCCAAGAGGCTCGACAGGGCGCCTACAATGAGCAGTTCTTC.

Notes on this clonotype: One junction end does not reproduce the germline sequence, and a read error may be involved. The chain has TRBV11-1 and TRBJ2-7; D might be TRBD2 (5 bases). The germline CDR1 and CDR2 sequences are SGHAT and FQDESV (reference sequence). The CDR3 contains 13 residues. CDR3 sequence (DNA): TGTGCCAGCGCCGTTGACCGGTTGGAGGAGCATTACTTC. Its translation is CASAVDRLEEHYF.

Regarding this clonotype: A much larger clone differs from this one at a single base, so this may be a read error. In nucleotides, the CDR3 is TGCGCCAGCAGTGGCGGCCCCATAGACATTCACTACTTC. Residues: CASSGGPIDIHYF. V and J are TRBV10-2 and TRBJ2-4; D ambiguous. CDR1 and CDR2 (germline): WSHSY, SAAADI. The CDR3 is 13 amino acids.

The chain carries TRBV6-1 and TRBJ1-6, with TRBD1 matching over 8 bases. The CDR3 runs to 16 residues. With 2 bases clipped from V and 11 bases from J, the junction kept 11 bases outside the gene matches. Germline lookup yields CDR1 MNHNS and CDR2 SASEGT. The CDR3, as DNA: TGTGCCAGCAGTGAAACAGGGGGAATAACGATCGCACCCCTCCACTTT. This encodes CASSETGGITIAPLHF.

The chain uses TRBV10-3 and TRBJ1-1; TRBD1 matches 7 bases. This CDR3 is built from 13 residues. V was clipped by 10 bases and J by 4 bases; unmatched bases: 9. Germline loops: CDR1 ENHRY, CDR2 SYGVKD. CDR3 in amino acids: CATKTGSGTEAFF. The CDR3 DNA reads TGTGCCACCAAGACAGGGTCTGGCACTGAAGCTTTCTTT.

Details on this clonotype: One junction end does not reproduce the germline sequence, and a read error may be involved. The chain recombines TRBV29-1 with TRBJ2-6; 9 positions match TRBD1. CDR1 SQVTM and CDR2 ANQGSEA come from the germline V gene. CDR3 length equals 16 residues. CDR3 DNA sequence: TGCAGCGTTCCGGGACAGGGAATATCTGGGGCCAGCGTCCTGACATTC. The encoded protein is CSVPGQGISGASVLTF.

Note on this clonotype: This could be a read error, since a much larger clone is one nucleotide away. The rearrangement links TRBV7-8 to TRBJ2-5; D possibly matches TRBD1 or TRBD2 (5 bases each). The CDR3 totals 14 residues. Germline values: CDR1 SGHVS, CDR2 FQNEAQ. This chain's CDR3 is CASSFGAVQETRYF. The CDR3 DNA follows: TGTGCCAGCAGCTTCGGGGCGGTCCAAGAGACCCGGTACTTC.

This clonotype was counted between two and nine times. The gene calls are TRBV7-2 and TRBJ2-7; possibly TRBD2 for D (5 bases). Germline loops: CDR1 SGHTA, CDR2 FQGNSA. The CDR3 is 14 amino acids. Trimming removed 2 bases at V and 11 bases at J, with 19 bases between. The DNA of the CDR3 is TGTGCCAGCAGCTTAAGTGGACTGGTAACCCGAAAGTACTTC. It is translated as CASSLSGLVTRKYF.

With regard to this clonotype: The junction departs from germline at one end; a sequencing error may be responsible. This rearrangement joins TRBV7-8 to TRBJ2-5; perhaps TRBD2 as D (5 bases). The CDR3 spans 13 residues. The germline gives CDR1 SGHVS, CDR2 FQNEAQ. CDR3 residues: CASSLAHEETQYF. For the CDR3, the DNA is TGTGCCAGCAGCCTAGCTCATGAAGAGACCCAGTACTTC. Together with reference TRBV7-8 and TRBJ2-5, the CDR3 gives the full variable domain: GAGVSQSPRYKVAKRGQDVALRCDPISGHVSLFWYQQALGQGPEFLTYFQNEAQLDKSGLPSDRFFAERPEGSVSTLKIQRTQQEDSAVYLCASSLAHEETQYFGPGTRLLVL.